This T cell receptor beta chain originates from a study of CD8+ T cells in alopecia areata. CDR3 length equals 15 residues. V was shortened by 0 bases and J by 0 bases, with 8 bases between the two germline ends. The germline V gene has CDR1 MNHEY and CDR2 SMNVEV (reference sequence). RNA, once extracted, was reverse transcribed into cDNA for use as the sequencing template. Data came from immunoSEQ multiplex PCR; TCRdb stores just in-frame clones and leaves some out. Among about 150,000 clones listed, roughly 50% were seen once. Sample: CD4+ T cells sorted from blood. V usage is TRBV27 and J usage is TRBJ1-1, with D unclear. This TCR derives from a human donor with alopecia areata. CDR3 region: CASSLSAGLNTEAFF. The CDR3 nucleotides read TGTGCCAGCAGTTTATCCGCGGGTTTGAACACTGAAGCTTTCTTT.